This T cell receptor (beta chain) was profiled in a study of OX40 agonist ivuxolimab in advanced cancers. Study-wide background: Patients received the agonistic anti-OX40 (CD134) antibody ivuxolimab.

Produced via immunoSEQ multiplex PCR; TCRdb's table is partial and in-frame only. The repertoire consists of fewer than 85,000 clones, with roughly nine tenths occurring once and the leading ten covering over 0.75%. Deletions cut 1 base from V and 1 base from J, with 2 bases between. Germline CDR1 reads SGHRS; CDR2 reads YFSETQ. This CDR3 is 12 amino acids long. Sequencing used CD4+ or CD8+ T cells sorted from blood, obtained in a trial of the OX40 agonist ivuxolimab. The V call is TRBV5-1, the J call TRBJ2-5; the D is unclear. The receptor comes from an adult with an advanced solid tumor such as melanoma, head and neck, liver or kidney cancer. The CDR3 region is CASSLLQETQYF. Here the CDR3 DNA reads TGCGCCAGCAGCTTGCTCCAAGAGACCCAGTACTTC.